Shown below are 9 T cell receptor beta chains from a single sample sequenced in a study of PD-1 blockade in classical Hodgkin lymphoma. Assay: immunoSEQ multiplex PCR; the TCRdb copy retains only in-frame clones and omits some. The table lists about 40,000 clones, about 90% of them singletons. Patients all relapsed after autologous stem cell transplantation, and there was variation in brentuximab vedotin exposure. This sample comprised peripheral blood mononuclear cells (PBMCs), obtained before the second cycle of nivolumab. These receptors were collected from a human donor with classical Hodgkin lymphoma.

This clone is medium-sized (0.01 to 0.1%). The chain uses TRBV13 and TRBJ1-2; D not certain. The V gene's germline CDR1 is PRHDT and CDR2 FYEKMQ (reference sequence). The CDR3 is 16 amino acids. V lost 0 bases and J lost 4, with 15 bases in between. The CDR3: CASSLGTAPTVYGYTF. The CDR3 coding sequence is TGTGCCAGCAGCTTAGGGACCGCGCCTACAGTCTATGGCTACACCTTC.

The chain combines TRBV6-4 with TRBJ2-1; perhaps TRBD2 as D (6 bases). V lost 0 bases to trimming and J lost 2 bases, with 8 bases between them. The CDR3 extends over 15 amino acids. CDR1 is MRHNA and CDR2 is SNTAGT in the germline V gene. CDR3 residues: CASSDSTGAYNEQFF. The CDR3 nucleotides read TGTGCCAGCAGTGACTCGACGGGGGCCTACAATGAGCAGTTCTTC.

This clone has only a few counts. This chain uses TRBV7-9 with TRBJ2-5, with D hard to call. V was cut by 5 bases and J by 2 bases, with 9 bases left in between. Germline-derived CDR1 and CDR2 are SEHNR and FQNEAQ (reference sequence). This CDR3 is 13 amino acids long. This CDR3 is CASSQAFQETQYF. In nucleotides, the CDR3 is TGTGCCAGCAGCCAGGCCTTTCAAGAGACCCAGTACTTC.

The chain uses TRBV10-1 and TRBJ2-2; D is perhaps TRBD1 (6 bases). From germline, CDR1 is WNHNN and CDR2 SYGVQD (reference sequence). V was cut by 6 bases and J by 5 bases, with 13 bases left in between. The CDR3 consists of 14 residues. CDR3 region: CASRDSLETGELFF. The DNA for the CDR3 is TGCGCCAGCAGGGACAGCTTGGAGACCGGGGAGCTGTTTTTT.

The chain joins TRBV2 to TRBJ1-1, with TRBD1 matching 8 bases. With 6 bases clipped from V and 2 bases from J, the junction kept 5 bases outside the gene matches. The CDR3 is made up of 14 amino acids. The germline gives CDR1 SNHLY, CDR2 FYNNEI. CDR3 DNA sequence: TGTGCCAGCAGACTCGGACAGGGAAACACTGAAGCTTTCTTT. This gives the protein CASRLGQGNTEAFF.

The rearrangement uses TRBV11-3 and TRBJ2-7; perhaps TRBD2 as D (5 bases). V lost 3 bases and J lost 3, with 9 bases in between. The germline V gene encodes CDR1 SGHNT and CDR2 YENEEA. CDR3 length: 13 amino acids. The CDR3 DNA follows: TGTGCCAGCAGCTTCGGGATCAACTACGAGCAGTACTTC. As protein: CASSFGINYEQYF.

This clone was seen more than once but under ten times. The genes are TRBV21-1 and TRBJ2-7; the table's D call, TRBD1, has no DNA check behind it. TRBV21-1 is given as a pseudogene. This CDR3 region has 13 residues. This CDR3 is CASSKPGGLEQYF. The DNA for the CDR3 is TGTGCCAGCAGCAAACCAGGGGGACTTGAGCAGTACTTC.

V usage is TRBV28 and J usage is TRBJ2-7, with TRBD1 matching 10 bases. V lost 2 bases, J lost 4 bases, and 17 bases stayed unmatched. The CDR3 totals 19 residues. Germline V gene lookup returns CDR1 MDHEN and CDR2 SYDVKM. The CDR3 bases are TGTGCCAGCAGTTTAAGGCGGCTCAACGTCCGGGACAGGGGATACGAGCAGTACTTC. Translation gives CASSLRRLNVRDRGYEQYF.

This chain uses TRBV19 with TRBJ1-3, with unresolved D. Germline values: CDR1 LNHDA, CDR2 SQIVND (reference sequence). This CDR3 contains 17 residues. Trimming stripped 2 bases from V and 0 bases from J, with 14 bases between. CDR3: CASSITIGVPSGNTIYF. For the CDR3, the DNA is TGTGCCAGTAGTATAACGATAGGAGTTCCCTCTGGAAACACCATATATTTT.